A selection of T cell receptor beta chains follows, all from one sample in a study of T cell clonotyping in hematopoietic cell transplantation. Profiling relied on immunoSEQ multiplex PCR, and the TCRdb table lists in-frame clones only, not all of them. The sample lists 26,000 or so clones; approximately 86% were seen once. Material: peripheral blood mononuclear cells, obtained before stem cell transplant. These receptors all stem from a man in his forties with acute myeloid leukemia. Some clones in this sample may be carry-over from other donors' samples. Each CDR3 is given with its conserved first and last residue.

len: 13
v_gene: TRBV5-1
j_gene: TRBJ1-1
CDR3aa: CASNLQGGPEAFF

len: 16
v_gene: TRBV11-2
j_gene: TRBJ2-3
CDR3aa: CASSSLAGGPGDTQYF

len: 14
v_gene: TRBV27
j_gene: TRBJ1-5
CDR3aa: CASSLSLQGSRQHF

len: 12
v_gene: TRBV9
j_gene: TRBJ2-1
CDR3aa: CASSVDRGEQFF

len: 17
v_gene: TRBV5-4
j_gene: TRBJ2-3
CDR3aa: CASSPYTGTGGTDTQYF

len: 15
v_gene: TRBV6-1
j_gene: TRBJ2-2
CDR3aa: CASSEDEGLPRELFF

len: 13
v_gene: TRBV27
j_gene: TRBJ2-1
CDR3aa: CASSFTVQYEQFF

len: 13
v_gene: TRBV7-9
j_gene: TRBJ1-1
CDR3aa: CASSLNRDTEAFF

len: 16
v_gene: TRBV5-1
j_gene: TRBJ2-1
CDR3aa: CASSLTPSSSYNEQFF

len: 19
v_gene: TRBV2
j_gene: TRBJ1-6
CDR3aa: CASSVLGTEKYSYNSPLHF

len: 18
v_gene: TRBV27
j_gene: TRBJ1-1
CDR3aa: CASSLRGHVELGATEAFF

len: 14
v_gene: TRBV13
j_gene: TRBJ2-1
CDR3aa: CASSGTAIYNEQFF

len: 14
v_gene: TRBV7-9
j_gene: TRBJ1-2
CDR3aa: CASSLSSGNYGYTF

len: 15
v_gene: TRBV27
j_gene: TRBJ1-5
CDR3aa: CASSLQGTYNQPQHF

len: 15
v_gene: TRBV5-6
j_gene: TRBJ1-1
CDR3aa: CASSWYSREGTEAFF

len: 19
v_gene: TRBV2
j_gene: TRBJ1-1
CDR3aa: CASSGVGGQVRNKNTEAFF

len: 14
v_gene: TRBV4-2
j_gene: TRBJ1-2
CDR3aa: CASSQVGSDYGYTF

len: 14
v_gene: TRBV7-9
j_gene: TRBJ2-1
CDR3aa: CASSFVTDYNEQFF

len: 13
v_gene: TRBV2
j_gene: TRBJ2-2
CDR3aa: CASSADYTGELFF

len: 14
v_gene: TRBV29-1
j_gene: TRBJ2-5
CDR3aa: CSVEHGPWQETQYF

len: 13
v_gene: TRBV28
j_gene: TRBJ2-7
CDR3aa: CATTDSLLHEQYF

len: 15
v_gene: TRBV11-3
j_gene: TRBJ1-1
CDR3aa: CASSLEAGVNTEAFF

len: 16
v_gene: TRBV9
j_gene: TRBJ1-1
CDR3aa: CASSVVTGKMNTEAFF

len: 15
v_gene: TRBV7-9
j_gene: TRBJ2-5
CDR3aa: CASSSLNRPAETQYF

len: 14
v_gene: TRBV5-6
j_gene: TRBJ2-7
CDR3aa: CASSYRRRDYEQYF

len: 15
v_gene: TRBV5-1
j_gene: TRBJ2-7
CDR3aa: CASSLEGTGSYEQYF

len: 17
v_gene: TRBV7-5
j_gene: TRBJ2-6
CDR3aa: CARPHAGVSSGANVLTF

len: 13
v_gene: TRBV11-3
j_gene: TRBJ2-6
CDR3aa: CASSVSGANVLTF

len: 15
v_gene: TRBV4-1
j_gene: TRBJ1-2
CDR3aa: CASSQDPNPSGGYTF

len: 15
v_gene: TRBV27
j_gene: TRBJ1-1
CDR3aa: CASKLSGQGLTEAFF

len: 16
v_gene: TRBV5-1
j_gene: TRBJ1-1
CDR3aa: CASSVNLRGTNTEAFF

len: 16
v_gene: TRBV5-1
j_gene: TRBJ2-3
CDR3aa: CASSLGRVDSTDTQYF

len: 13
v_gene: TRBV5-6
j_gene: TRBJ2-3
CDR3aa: CASSLVTQDTQYF

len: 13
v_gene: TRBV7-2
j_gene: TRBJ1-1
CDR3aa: CASSSDQNTEAFF

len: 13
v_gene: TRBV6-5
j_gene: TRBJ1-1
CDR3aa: CASGYRASTEAFF

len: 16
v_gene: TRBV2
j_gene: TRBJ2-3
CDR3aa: CARSTTGASLTDTQYF

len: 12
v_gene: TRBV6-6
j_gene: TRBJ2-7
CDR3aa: CASSNRAYEQYF

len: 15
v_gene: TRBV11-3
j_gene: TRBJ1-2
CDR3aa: CASSLAGGAYYGYTF

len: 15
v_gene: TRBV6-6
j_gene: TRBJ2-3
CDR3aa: CASIRQGLSTDTQYF

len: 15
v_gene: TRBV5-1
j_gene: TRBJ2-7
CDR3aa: CASSRIAGERREQYF

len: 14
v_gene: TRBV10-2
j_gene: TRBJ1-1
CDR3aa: CASSWGGMNTEAFF

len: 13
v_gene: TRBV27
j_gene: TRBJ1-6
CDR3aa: CASSFSYNSPLHF

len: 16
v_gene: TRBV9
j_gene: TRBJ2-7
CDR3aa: CASSVGLAGVSYEQYF

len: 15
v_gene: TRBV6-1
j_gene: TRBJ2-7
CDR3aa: CALSPRQSSNYEQYF

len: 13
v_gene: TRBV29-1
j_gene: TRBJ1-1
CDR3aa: CSVNRGSNTEAFF

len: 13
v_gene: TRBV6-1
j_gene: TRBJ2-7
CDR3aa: CASSESLVNEQYF

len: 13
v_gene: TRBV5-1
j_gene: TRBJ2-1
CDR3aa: CASSLGAYNEQFF

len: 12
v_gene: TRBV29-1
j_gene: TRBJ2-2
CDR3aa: CSVPMDTGELFF

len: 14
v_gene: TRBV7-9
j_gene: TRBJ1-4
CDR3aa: CASSLRREDEKLFF

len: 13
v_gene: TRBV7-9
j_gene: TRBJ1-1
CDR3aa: CAIVTGGNTEAFF

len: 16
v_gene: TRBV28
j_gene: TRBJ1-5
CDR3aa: CASSWGGGGSNQPQHF

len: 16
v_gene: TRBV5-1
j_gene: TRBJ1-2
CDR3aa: CASSSMTTGFNYGYTF

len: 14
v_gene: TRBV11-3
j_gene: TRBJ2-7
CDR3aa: CASSLEAGVYEQYF

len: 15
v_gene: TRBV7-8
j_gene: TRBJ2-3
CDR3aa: CAGSGDRTSTDTQYF